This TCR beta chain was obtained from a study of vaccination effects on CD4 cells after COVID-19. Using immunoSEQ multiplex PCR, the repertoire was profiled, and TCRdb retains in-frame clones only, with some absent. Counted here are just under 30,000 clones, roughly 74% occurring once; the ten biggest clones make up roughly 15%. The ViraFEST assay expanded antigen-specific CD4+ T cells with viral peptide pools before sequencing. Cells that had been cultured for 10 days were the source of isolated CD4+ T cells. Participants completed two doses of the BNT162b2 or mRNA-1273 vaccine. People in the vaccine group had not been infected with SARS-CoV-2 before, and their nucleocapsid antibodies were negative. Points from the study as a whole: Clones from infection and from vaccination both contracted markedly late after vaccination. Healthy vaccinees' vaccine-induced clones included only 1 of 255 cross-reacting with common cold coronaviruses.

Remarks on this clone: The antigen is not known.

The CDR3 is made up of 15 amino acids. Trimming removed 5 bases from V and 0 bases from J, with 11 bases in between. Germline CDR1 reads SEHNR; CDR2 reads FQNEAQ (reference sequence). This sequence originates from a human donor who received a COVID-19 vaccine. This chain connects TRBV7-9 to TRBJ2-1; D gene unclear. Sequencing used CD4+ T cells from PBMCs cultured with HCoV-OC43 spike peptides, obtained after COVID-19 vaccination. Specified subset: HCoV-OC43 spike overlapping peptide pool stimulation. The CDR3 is CASSIGLHSYNEQFF. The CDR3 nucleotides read TGTGCCAGCAGCATCGGGCTACACTCCTACAATGAGCAGTTCTTC.